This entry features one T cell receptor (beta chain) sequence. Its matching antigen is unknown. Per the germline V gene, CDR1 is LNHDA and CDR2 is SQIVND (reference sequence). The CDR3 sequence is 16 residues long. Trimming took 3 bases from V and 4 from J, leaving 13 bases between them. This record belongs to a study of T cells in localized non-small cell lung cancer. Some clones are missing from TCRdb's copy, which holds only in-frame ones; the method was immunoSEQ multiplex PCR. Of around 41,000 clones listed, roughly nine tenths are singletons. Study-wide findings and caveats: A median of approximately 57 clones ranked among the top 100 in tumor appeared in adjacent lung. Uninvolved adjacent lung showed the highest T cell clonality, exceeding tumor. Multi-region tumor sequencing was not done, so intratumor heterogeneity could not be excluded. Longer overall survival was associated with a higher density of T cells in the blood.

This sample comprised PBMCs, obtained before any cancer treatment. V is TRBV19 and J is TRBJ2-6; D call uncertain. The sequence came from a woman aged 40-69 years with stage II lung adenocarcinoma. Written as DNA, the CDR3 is TGTGCCAGTAGTATCCGGTCTCTGAGCGGGGCCAACGTCCTGACTTTC. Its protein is CASSIRSLSGANVLTF. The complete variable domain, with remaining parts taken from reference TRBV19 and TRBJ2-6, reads DGGITQSPKYLFRKEGQNVTLSCEQNLNHDAMYWYRQDPGQGLRLIYYSQIVNDFQKGDIAEGYSVSREKKESFPLTVTSAQKNPTAFYLCASSIRSLSGANVLTFGAGSRLTVL.